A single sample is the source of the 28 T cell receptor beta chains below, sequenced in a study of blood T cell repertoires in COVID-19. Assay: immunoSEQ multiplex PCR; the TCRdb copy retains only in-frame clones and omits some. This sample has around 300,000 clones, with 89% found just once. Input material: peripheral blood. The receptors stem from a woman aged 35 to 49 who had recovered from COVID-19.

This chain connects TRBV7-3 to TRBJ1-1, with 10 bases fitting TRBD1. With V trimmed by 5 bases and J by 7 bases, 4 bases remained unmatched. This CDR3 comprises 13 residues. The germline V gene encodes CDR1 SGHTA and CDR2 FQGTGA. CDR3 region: CASSPTGGVEAFF. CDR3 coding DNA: TGTGCCAGCAGCCCGACAGGGGGCGTTGAAGCTTTCTTT.

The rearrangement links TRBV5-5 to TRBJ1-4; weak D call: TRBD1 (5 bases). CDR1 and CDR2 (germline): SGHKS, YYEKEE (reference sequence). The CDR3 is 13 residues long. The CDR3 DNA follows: TGTTCGACGCCCCCAGGGACTAATGAAAAACTGTTTTTT. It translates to CSTPPGTNEKLFF. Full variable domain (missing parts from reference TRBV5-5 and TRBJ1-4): DAGVTQSPTHLIKTRGQQVTLRCSPISGHKSVSWYQQVLGQGPQFIFQYYEKEERGRGNFPDRFSARQFPNYSSELNVNALLLGDSALYLCSTPPGTNEKLFFGSGTQLSVL.

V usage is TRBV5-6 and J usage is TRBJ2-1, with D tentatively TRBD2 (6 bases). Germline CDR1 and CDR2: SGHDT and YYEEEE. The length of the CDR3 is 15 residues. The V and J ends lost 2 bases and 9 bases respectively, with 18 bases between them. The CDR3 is CASSFIQAGSGEQFF. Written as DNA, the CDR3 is TGTGCCAGCAGCTTTATCCAGGCCGGGAGTGGTGAGCAGTTCTTC.

The CDR3 protein is CASSVEISGELFF. DNA for the CDR3: TGTGCCAGCAGCGTAGAAATATCCGGGGAGCTGTTTTTT. This chain links TRBV9 with TRBJ2-2, with D hard to call. With 0 bases removed from V and 6 bases from J, the gap between germline ends came to 6 bases. CDR1 is SGDLS, CDR2 YYNGEE, per germline. This CDR3 is built from 13 residues.

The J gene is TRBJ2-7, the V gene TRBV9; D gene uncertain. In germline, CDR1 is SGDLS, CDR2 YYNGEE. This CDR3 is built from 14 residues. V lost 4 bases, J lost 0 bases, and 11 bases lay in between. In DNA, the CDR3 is TGTGCCAGCAGCCCCCGACACGACTCCTACGAGCAGTACTTC. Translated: CASSPRHDSYEQYF.

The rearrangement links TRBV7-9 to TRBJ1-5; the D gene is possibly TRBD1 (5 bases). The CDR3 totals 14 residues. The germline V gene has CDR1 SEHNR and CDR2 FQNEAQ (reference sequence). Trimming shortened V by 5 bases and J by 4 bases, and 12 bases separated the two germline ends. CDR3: CASSMGGVNQPQHF. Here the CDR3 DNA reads TGTGCCAGCAGCATGGGGGGGGTTAATCAGCCCCAGCATTTT.

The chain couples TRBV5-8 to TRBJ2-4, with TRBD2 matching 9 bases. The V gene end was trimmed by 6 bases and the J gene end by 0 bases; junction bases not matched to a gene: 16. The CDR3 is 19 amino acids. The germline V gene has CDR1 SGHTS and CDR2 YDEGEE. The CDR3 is CASTLSRASGTGAKNIQYF. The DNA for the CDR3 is TGTGCCAGCACCCTATCGAGGGCTAGCGGGACTGGAGCCAAAAACATTCAGTACTTC.

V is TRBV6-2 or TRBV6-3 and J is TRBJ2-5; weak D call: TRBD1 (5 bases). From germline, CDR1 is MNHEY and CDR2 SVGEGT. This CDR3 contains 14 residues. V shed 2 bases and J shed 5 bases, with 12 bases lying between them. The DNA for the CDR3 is TGTGCCAGCAGTTACGTGACAGCCGGGGAGACCCAGTACTTC. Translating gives CASSYVTAGETQYF.

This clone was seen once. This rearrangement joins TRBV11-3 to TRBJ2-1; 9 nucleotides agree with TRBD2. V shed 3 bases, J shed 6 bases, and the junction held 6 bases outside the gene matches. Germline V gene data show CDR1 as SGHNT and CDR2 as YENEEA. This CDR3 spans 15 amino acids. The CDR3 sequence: CASSFSGSRGNEQFF. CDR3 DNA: TGTGCCAGCAGCTTTAGCGGGAGTAGGGGCAATGAGCAGTTCTTC.

The CDR3 here is CASSPAASGRALLYNEQFF. For the CDR3, the DNA is TGTGCCAGCAGCCCGGCCGCTAGCGGGAGGGCCCTCCTCTACAATGAGCAGTTCTTC. V is TRBV11-2 and J is TRBJ2-1; 12 bases align to TRBD2. Germline V gene sequence: CDR1 SGHAT, CDR2 FQNNGV. This CDR3 has 19 residues. The V gene end was trimmed by 5 bases and the J gene end by 3 bases; junction bases not matched to a gene: 14.

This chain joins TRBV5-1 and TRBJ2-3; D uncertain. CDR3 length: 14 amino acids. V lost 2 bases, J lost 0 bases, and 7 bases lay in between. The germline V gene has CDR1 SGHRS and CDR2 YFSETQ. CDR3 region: CASSFHESTDTQYF. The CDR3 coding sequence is TGCGCCAGCAGCTTTCACGAGAGCACAGATACGCAGTATTTT.

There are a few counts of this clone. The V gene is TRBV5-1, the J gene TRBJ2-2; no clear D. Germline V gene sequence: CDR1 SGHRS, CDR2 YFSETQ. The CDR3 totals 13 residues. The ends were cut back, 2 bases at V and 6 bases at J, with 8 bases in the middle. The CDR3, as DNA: TGCGCCAGCAGCTTTGCGGAATCCGGGGAGCTGTTTTTT. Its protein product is CASSFAESGELFF.

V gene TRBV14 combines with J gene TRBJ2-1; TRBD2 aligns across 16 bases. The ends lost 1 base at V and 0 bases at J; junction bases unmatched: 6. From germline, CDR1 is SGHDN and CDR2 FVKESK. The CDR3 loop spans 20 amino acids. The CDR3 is CASSQGRGLAGGSSYNEQFF. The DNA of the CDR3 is TGTGCCAGCAGCCAAGGAAGGGGACTAGCGGGAGGGAGCTCCTACAATGAGCAGTTCTTC.

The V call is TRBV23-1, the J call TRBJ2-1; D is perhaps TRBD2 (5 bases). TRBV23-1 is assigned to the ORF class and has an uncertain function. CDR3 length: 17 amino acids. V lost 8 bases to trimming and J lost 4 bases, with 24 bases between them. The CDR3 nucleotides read TGCGCCAGCCCCCAGAATAGGACTCGCGGAGATTACAATGAGCAGTTCTTC. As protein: CASPQNRTRGDYNEQFF.

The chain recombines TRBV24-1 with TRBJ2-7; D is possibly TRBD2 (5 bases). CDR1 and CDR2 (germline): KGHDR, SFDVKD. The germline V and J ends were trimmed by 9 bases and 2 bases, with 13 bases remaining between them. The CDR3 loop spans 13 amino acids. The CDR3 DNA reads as TGTGCCACCGAGAAGACGAGGGCCTACGAGCAGTACTTC. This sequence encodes CATEKTRAYEQYF.

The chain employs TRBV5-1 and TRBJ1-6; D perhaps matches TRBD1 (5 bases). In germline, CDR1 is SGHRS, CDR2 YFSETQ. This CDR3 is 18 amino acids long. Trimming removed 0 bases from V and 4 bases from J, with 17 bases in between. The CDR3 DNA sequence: TGCGCCAGCAGCTTGGCCGACCAGGGAAAAGGGTATAATTCACCCCTCCACTTT. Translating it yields CASSLADQGKGYNSPLHF.

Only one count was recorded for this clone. The CDR3 loop is CQPGGASGSGTDTQYF. The CDR3 DNA is TGTCAACCCGGCGGGGCTAGCGGGAGTGGGACAGATACGCAGTATTTT. J is TRBJ2-3 and V is TRBV9; the match to TRBD2 covers 10 bases. Germline V CDR1 and CDR2: SGDLS, YYNGEE. CDR3 length: 16 residues.

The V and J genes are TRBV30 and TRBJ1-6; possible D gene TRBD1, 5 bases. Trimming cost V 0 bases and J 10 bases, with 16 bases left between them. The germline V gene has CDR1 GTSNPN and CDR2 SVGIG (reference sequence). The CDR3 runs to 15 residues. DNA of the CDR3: TGTGCCTGGAGTGTACTGGGGCAGGTCCTCTCACCCCTCCACTTT. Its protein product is CAWSVLGQVLSPLHF.

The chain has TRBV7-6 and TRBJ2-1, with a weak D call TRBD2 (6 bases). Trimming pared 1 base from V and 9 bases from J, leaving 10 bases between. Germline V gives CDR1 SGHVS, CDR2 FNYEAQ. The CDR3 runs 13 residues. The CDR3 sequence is CASSLEGGIEQFF. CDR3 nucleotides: TGTGCCAGCAGCTTAGAGGGCGGGATTGAGCAGTTCTTC.

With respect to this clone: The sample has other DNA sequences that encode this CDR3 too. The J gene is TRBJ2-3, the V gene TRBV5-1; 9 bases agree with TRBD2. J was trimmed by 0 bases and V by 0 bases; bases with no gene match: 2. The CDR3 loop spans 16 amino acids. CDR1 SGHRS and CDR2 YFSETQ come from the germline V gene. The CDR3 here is CASSLALAGSTDTQYF. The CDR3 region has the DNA TGCGCCAGCAGCTTGGCGCTAGCGGGGAGCACAGATACGCAGTATTTT.

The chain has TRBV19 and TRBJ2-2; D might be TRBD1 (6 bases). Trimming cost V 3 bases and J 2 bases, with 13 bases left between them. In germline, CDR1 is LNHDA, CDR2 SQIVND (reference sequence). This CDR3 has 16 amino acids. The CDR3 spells CASSIPGTPNTGELFF. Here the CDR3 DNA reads TGTGCCAGTAGTATCCCCGGGACACCAAACACCGGGGAGCTGTTTTTT.

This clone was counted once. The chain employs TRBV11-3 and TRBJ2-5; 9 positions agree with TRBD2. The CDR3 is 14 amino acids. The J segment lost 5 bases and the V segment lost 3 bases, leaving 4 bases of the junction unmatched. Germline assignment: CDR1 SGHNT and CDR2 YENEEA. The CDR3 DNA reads TGTGCCAGCAGCTTGTGTAGCGGGAGTGAGACCCAGTACTTC. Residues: CASSLCSGSETQYF.

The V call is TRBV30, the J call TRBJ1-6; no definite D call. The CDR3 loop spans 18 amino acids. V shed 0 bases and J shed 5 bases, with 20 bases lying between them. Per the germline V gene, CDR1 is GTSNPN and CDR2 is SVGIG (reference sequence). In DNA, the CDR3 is TGTGCCTGGAGTGTAATGGTCTTGGCAGACGCGGATAATTCACCCCTCCACTTT. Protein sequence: CAWSVMVLADADNSPLHF.

The CDR3 bases are TGCGCCAGCAGCAATCGGGACAGGGGAACCGAGCAGTACTTC. Protein product: CASSNRDRGTEQYF. The V gene is TRBV4-1, the J gene TRBJ2-7; 10 bases fit TRBD1. Germline V lookup: CDR1 MGHRA, CDR2 YSYEKL. V gave up 5 bases and J gave up 6 bases; unmatched junction bases: 7. The CDR3 length is 14 residues.

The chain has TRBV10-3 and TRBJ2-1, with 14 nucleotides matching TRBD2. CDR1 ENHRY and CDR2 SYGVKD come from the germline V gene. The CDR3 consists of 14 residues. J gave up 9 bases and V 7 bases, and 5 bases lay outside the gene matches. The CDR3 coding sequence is TGTGCCATCAACCCGGGACTAGCGGGAGTTGAGCAGTTCTTC. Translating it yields CAINPGLAGVEQFF.

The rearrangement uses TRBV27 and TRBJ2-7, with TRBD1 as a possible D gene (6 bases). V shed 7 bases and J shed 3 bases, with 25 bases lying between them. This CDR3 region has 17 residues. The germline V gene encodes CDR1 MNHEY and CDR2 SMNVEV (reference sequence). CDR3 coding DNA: TGTGCCAGCACCCCCTTAGGGACAACCGGCGGTGTCTACGAGCAGTACTTC. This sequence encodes CASTPLGTTGGVYEQYF.

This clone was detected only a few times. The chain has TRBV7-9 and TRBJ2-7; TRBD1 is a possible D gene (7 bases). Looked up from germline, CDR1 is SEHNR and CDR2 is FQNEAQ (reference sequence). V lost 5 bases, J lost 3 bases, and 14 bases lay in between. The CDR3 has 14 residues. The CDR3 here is CASSRGTDNYEQYF. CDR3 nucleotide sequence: TGTGCCAGCAGCCGCGGGACAGACAACTACGAGCAGTACTTC. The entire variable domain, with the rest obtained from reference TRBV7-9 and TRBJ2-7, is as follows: DTGVSQNPRHKITKRGQNVTFRCDPISEHNRLYWYRQTLGQGPEFLTYFQNEAQLEKSRLLSDRFSAERPKGSFSTLEIQRTEQGDSAMYLCASSRGTDNYEQYFGPGTRLTVT.

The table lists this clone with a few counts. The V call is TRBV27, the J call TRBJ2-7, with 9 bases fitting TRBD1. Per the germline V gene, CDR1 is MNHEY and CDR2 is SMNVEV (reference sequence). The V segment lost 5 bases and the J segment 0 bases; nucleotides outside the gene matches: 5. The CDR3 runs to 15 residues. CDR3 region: CASSRTGDSSYEQYF. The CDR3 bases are TGTGCCAGCAGTCGGACAGGGGACAGCTCCTACGAGCAGTACTTC.